The 18 T cell receptor beta chains presented below share a single source sample, sequenced in a study of cytomegalovirus exposure and HLA in healthy donors. Profiling relied on immunoSEQ multiplex PCR, and the TCRdb table lists in-frame clones only, not all of them. This repertoire shows under 60,000 clones, just over 85% found once; its top ten account for under 7.5%. Sample: PBMCs. The origin of the receptors is a woman aged 30 to 39 in good health and CMV-seronegative.

The chain has TRBV7-9 and TRBJ2-3, with 11 bases fitting TRBD2. Germline lookup yields CDR1 SEHNR and CDR2 FQNEAQ (reference sequence). The CDR3 consists of 17 residues. The V and J ends lost 4 bases and 2 bases, in that order; junction bases with no gene match: 8. CDR3 in DNA: TGTGCCAGCAGCTCACGCGGGACTAGCGGTTCCACAGATACGCAGTATTTT. Protein product: CASSSRGTSGSTDTQYF.

The chain joins TRBV27 to TRBJ1-2; tentatively, D is TRBD1 (6 bases). V lost 4 bases and J 7 bases, leaving 19 bases between the germline ends. There are 15 residues in the CDR3. Germline CDR1 MNHEY, CDR2 SMNVEV (reference sequence). The CDR3 nucleotides are TGTGCCAGCAGTTCGGATTGGCAGGGGTACGGTGGCTACACCTTC. It specifies CASSSDWQGYGGYTF.

The gene calls are TRBV5-1 and TRBJ2-1; 12 bases are a match to TRBD2. CDR1 is SGHRS, CDR2 YFSETQ, per germline. The CDR3 length is 15 residues. V gave up 0 bases and J gave up 7 bases; unmatched junction bases: 2. This CDR3 reads CASSLALAGGNEQFF. The CDR3 coding sequence is TGCGCCAGCAGCTTGGCACTAGCGGGAGGTAATGAGCAGTTCTTC.

The chain joins TRBV27 to TRBJ2-2; TRBD2 aligns across 12 bases. CDR3 size: 20 residues. The germline gives CDR1 MNHEY, CDR2 SMNVEV (reference sequence). J lost 2 bases, V lost 1 base, and 11 bases had no gene match. CDR3 in DNA: TGTGCCAGCAGTTTATTGACTAGCGGGAGCCCGCTCCTAAACACCGGGGAGCTGTTTTTT. Encoded protein: CASSLLTSGSPLLNTGELFF.

In nucleotides, the CDR3 is TGTGCCAGCAGCCCTGAACCAGCGGGAGGTCCGCGGGATACGCAGTATTTT. Translating it yields CASSPEPAGGPRDTQYF. The chain is built from TRBV5-4 and TRBJ2-3; 9 positions agree with TRBD2. The CDR3 spans 17 residues. Germline CDR1 reads SGHNT; CDR2 reads YYREEE (reference sequence). V shed 4 bases, J shed 6 bases, and the junction held 15 bases outside the gene matches. The full variable domain, with the rest looked up from reference TRBV5-4 and TRBJ2-3, is ETGVTQSPTHLIKTRGQQVTLRCSSQSGHNTVSWYQQALGQGPQFIFQYYREEENGRGNFPPRFSGLQFPNYSSELNVNALELDDSALYLCASSPEPAGGPRDTQYFGPGTRLTVL.

Written as DNA, the CDR3 is TGTGCCAGCAGCACCGGACTCACCCGGACGGAGACCCAGTACTTC. Residues: CASSTGLTRTETQYF. The genes are TRBV6-5 and TRBJ2-5, with D perhaps matching TRBD2 (5 bases). CDR3 length equals 15 residues. Germline V lookup: CDR1 MNHEY, CDR2 SVGAGI. The germline V and J ends were trimmed by 6 bases and 5 bases, with 19 bases remaining between them.

The V and J genes are TRBV10-2 and TRBJ1-1; D perhaps matches TRBD1 (5 bases). V shed 6 bases and J shed 5 bases, with 10 bases lying between them. The CDR3 loop spans 12 amino acids. Per the germline V gene, CDR1 is WSHSY and CDR2 is SAAADI. CDR3 DNA: TGCGCCAGCAGCTCAGGGTTTACTGAAGCTTTCTTT. Translating gives CASSSGFTEAFF.

This chain uses TRBV6-5 with TRBJ1-1; 7 nucleotides line up with TRBD1. Germline CDR1 and CDR2: MNHEY and SVGAGI. The CDR3 totals 14 residues. The ends lost 6 bases at V and 0 bases at J; junction bases unmatched: 4. The CDR3 reads CASSPQGMNTEAFF. CDR3 nucleotides: TGTGCCAGCAGCCCACAGGGGATGAACACTGAAGCTTTCTTT.

The gene calls are TRBV5-4 and TRBJ2-7; the match to TRBD1 covers 7 bases. J gave up 3 bases and V 4 bases, and 1 base lay outside the gene matches. Germline lookup yields CDR1 SGHNT and CDR2 YYREEE (reference sequence). The CDR3 extends over 12 amino acids. CDR3 sequence: CASSRDSYEQYF. The CDR3 DNA reads TGTGCCAGCAGCCGGGACAGCTACGAGCAGTACTTC.

V usage is TRBV29-1 and J usage is TRBJ1-1, with 9 bases matching TRBD1. Trimming at V came to 7 bases and at J to 1 base, leaving 4 bases not matched to a gene. The CDR3 is made up of 13 amino acids. Germline assignment: CDR1 SQVTM and CDR2 ANQGSEA. The CDR3 coding sequence is TGCAGCGCTACGGACAGGGGGAACACTGAAGCTTTCTTT. Its protein is CSATDRGNTEAFF.

V gene TRBV10-3 combines with J gene TRBJ2-1, with TRBD2 matching over 10 bases. The V gene's germline CDR1 is ENHRY and CDR2 SYGVKD. The CDR3 is made up of 14 amino acids. Losses at the gene ends were 10 bases for V and 6 bases for J; bases not matched to a gene: 9. This CDR3 reads CASRGASGSNEQFF. DNA of the CDR3: TGTGCCAGCAGAGGCGCTAGCGGGAGCAATGAGCAGTTCTTC.

V usage is TRBV18 and J usage is TRBJ2-5; D remains unclear. The V and J ends lost 1 base and 4 bases respectively, with 4 bases between them. The CDR3 runs 12 residues. In germline, CDR1 is KGHSH, CDR2 LQKENI. CDR3 protein: CASSPQLETQYF. The CDR3 nucleotides are TGTGCCAGCTCACCACAACTAGAGACCCAGTACTTC. The whole variable domain, remainder taken from reference TRBV18 and TRBJ2-5, is NAGVMQNPRHLVRRRGQEARLRCSPMKGHSHVYWYRQLPEEGLKFMVYLQKENIIDESGMPKERFSAEFPKEGPSILRIQQVVRGDSAAYFCASSPQLETQYFGPGTRLLVL.

This chain links TRBV28 with TRBJ2-7; 7 bases agree with TRBD2. There are 15 residues in the CDR3. CDR1 is MDHEN and CDR2 is SYDVKM in the germline V gene. V dropped 8 bases and J dropped 4; count of bases not matched to a gene: 14. The CDR3 protein is CASSTPGTTTYEQYF. The DNA for the CDR3 is TGTGCCAGCTCTACACCCGGGACTACCACTTACGAGCAGTACTTC.

The chain combines TRBV5-1 with TRBJ1-2; 7 nucleotides agree with TRBD1. CDR1 SGHRS and CDR2 YFSETQ come from the germline V gene. Losses at the gene ends were 9 bases for V and 6 bases for J; bases not matched to a gene: 14. The CDR3 has 14 residues. The CDR3 bases are TGCGCCACCAGATTTGATGACAGGGAGGATGGCTACACCTTC. Protein sequence: CATRFDDREDGYTF.

The chain is built from TRBV28 and TRBJ2-1; 7 positions match TRBD2. The junction had 1 base not matched to a gene; V was cut back by 2 bases and J by 0 bases. CDR1 and CDR2 from the germline V gene are MDHEN and SYDVKM. The CDR3 sequence is 15 residues long. The CDR3 here is CASSLGGSSYNEQFF. CDR3 DNA: TGTGCCAGCAGTTTAGGCGGGAGCTCCTACAATGAGCAGTTCTTC.

V and J are TRBV29-1 and TRBJ1-1; 9 bases fit TRBD1. CDR1 and CDR2 (germline): SQVTM, ANQGSEA. V dropped 8 bases and J dropped 8; count of bases not matched to a gene: 6. This CDR3 comprises 11 residues. DNA for the CDR3: TGCAGCCGCAACAGGGGGCCGGAAGCTTTCTTT. Translation: CSRNRGPEAFF.

V and J are TRBV7-3 and TRBJ2-7; 7 nucleotides agree with TRBD1. J gave up 0 bases and V 4 bases, and 6 bases lay outside the gene matches. The CDR3 runs 15 residues. Looked up from germline, CDR1 is SGHTA and CDR2 is FQGTGA. The CDR3 DNA follows: TGTGCCAGCAGCTATTTGGCAGGGGGCTCCTACGAGCAGTACTTC. Translated, it gives CASSYLAGGSYEQYF.

CDR3 region: CATSRGGSSNTEAFF. As DNA, the CDR3 is TGTGCCACCAGCAGAGGAGGGTCCTCGAACACTGAAGCTTTCTTT. This sequence joins TRBV15 and TRBJ1-1; no reliable D call. V shed 1 base and J shed 1 base, with 10 bases lying between them. The CDR3 extends over 15 amino acids. In germline, CDR1 is LNHNV, CDR2 YYDKDF (reference sequence).